Listed below are T cell receptor beta chains from one sample, sequenced in a study of PD-1 blockade in mismatch repair-deficient tumors. Here immunoSEQ multiplex PCR was the method, and the copy in TCRdb shows in-frame clones only, minus some. The sample shows around 37,000 clones, approximately 80% of them seen only once. Specimen: PBMCs, collected approximately 41 weeks after starting pembrolizumab. The receptors shown here come from an adult with mismatch repair-deficient cancer. The CDR3 runs from the conserved cysteine through the conserved F or W. Fields, in order: CDR3 length, V gene, J gene, D gene, clone size, CDR3 DNA, CDR3 protein. A D gene is named only where the DNA matches it firmly. Expanded clones are given a class, and other clones once, few, many or no size at all.

length: 17; V: TRBV11-3; J: TRBJ2-1; D: TRBD2; size: .; DNA: TGTGCCAGCAGCTTAGTTCCCGGACTAGCTAAGGGGAATGAGCAGTTCTTC; CDR3: CASSLVPGLAKGNEQFF
length: 15; V: TRBV30; J: TRBJ1-2; D: .; size: .; DNA: TGTGCCTGGAGTGTGGAGATGAGCTCGGCCTATGGCTACACCTTC; CDR3: CAWSVEMSSAYGYTF
length: 14; V: TRBV7-9; J: TRBJ2-7; D: TRBD1; size: medium-sized; DNA: TGTGCCAGCAGCTTACAGGGGGCCCCCTACGAGCAGTACTTC; CDR3: CASSLQGAPYEQYF
length: 15; V: TRBV27; J: TRBJ2-1; D: .; size: .; DNA: TGTGCCAGCAGAACGACCAGCGGCGGACACAATGAGCAGTTCTTC; CDR3: CASRTTSGGHNEQFF
length: 14; V: TRBV5-6; J: TRBJ1-2; D: TRBD1; size: .; DNA: TGTGCCAGCAGCGGAGGGACAGGGGTTTATGGCTACACCTTC; CDR3: CASSGGTGVYGYTF
length: 16; V: TRBV7-2; J: TRBJ2-3; D: TRBD2; size: .; DNA: TGTGCCAGCAGCTCTCAACCGGGACTATCCACAGATACGCAGTATTTT; CDR3: CASSSQPGLSTDTQYF
length: 13; V: TRBV30; J: TRBJ2-7; D: TRBD1; size: .; DNA: TGTGCCTCCACACGGGACAGGCCTTACGAGCAGTACTTC; CDR3: CASTRDRPYEQYF
length: 15; V: TRBV18; J: TRBJ1-6; D: TRBD1; size: .; DNA: TGTGCCAGCTCACGAGCTACAGGGGGTAATTCACCCCTCCACTTT; CDR3: CASSRATGGNSPLHF
length: 15; V: TRBV7-3; J: TRBJ2-1; D: TRBD2; size: .; DNA: TGTGCCAGCAGCTCGATTGGTAGCGGGAACGATGAGCAGTTCTTC; CDR3: CASSSIGSGNDEQFF
length: 15; V: TRBV7-9; J: TRBJ2-3; D: TRBD2; size: .; DNA: TGTGCCAGCAGCTTAGAACTAGCGGTTGGGGGTACGCAGTATTTT; CDR3: CASSLELAVGGTQYF
length: 14; V: TRBV18; J: TRBJ2-7; D: .; size: .; DNA: TGTGCCAGCTCGCGAGTAGGGGGGGCCTACGAGCAGTACTTC; CDR3: CASSRVGGAYEQYF
length: 14; V: TRBV30; J: TRBJ1-1; D: .; size: .; DNA: TGTGCCTGGAGTTTGGGGGGGAGCGGTACTGAAGCTTTCTTT; CDR3: CAWSLGGSGTEAFF
length: 13; V: TRBV2; J: TRBJ1-2; D: TRBD1; size: .; DNA: TGTGCCAGCAGAGAGTTGACAGGGGTAGACTACACCTTC; CDR3: CASRELTGVDYTF
length: 11; V: TRBV20-1; J: TRBJ2-7; D: TRBD1; size: .; DNA: TGCAGTGCGAGGGACAGGGGCGAGCAGTACTTC; CDR3: CSARDRGEQYF
length: 14; V: TRBV28; J: TRBJ2-3; D: TRBD2; size: .; DNA: TGTGCCAGCACCGGGACTAGCGGGACAGATACGCAGTATTTT; CDR3: CASTGTSGTDTQYF
length: 16; V: TRBV28; J: TRBJ1-3; D: TRBD1; size: .; DNA: TGTGCCAGCAGTCTACCCGGGACAGGCTCTGGAAACACCATATATTTT; CDR3: CASSLPGTGSGNTIYF
length: 19; V: TRBV7-6; J: TRBJ2-7; D: TRBD1; size: few; DNA: TGTGCCAGCAGCCCGAACGACCGACCTGACGTGACAGGGACCTACGAGCAGTACTTC; CDR3: CASSPNDRPDVTGTYEQYF
length: 15; V: TRBV29-1; J: TRBJ2-7; D: .; size: .; DNA: TGCAGCGTTGAAGGAAGAGAAGGAGTACGTTACGAGCAGTACTTC; CDR3: CSVEGREGVRYEQYF
length: 15; V: TRBV7-3; J: TRBJ1-2; D: .; size: few; DNA: TGTGCCAGCAGCCAGGTGGGCCGCCACGACTATGGCTACACCTTC; CDR3: CASSQVGRHDYGYTF
length: 15; V: TRBV5-1; J: TRBJ2-3; D: .; size: .; DNA: TGCGCCAGCAGCTTGAAGGGGGCGGGAACAGATACGCAGTATTTT; CDR3: CASSLKGAGTDTQYF
length: 15; V: TRBV7-9; J: TRBJ1-5; D: TRBD1; size: .; DNA: TGTGCCAGCCAAGCCGGGACAGGGGAGTTTCAGCCCCAGCATTTT; CDR3: CASQAGTGEFQPQHF
length: 14; V: TRBV28; J: TRBJ2-4; D: TRBD1; size: .; DNA: TGTGCCAGCAGTTTACCCGGGACAGGAAACATTCAGTACTTC; CDR3: CASSLPGTGNIQYF
length: 15; V: TRBV5-5; J: TRBJ2-7; D: TRBD1; size: few; DNA: TGTGCCAGCAGCTTGCAAACAGGGGGCATCGACGAGCAGTACTTC; CDR3: CASSLQTGGIDEQYF
length: 13; V: TRBV7-3; J: TRBJ2-3; D: TRBD1; size: .; DNA: TGTGCCAGCAGCTTCGACAGGGGAGATACGCAGTATTTT; CDR3: CASSFDRGDTQYF
length: 17; V: TRBV5-1; J: TRBJ2-3; D: TRBD2; size: .; DNA: TGCGCCAGCAGCCGGGGGACTAGCGGGAGCTTGGGAGATACGCAGTATTTT; CDR3: CASSRGTSGSLGDTQYF
length: 15; V: TRBV5-1; J: TRBJ2-1; D: TRBD2; size: .; DNA: TGCGCCAGCAGCTTGGATGCGGGAGGTTACAATGAGCAGTTCTTC; CDR3: CASSLDAGGYNEQFF
length: 16; V: TRBV7-2; J: TRBJ1-4; D: .; size: once; DNA: TGTGCCAGCAGCTTCACACTACAGGGCCCCTGGGGAAAACTGTTTTTT; CDR3: CASSFTLQGPWGKLFF
length: 16; V: TRBV10-3; J: TRBJ2-1; D: TRBD2; size: .; DNA: TGTGCCATCAGTGAGTTAGCGGGAGGCCCCTACAATGAGCAGTTCTTC; CDR3: CAISELAGGPYNEQFF
length: 16; V: TRBV9; J: TRBJ2-5; D: .; size: .; DNA: TGTGCCAGCAGCGCCCATAGCTGGGGAGGTGAAGAGACCCAGTACTTC; CDR3: CASSAHSWGGEETQYF
length: 13; V: TRBV6-5; J: TRBJ1-4; D: .; size: .; DNA: TGTGCCAGCAGTATCCACTCGAATGAAAAACTGTTTTTT; CDR3: CASSIHSNEKLFF
length: 16; V: TRBV7-8; J: TRBJ1-1; D: TRBD1; size: .; DNA: TGTGCCAGCAGCTTCCGGGACAGGGGGCCTTGGACTGAAGCTTTCTTT; CDR3: CASSFRDRGPWTEAFF